The clone carrying this T cell receptor (beta chain) was detected a few times. TCRdb's copy holds only in-frame clones and misses some; the assay was immunoSEQ multiplex PCR. There are over 85,000 clones in the sample; nearly 90% occur only once, and about 3% lies in the top ten. This entry belongs to a study of T cell responses to AZD1222 COVID-19 vaccine. The CDR3 runs to 13 residues. Trimming took off 3 bases at V and 3 bases at J, with 8 bases between the two ends. In germline, CDR1 is SGHTA, CDR2 FQGNSA. This clonotype originated in an adult in good health. The sequences come from peripheral blood, collected on day 0 of AZD1222 vaccination. This sequence joins TRBV7-2 and TRBJ1-1; D is undetermined. CDR3 DNA: TGTGCCAGCAGCTTCCAGTCCTACACTGAAGCTTTCTTT. This translates into CASSFQSYTEAFF.